Reported below is one T cell receptor beta chain. Its antigen is not known. The record originates from a study of identical twins. The study's findings and limits: The authors noted that invariant MAIT and iNKT cells could partly confound zero-insertion analyses. For cord blood, abundant beta clonotypes had fewer insertions, unlike memory repertoires, which showed none.

TCRdb re-derived calls from the 5' RACE reads in MiXCR, one entry per CDR3 protein. Here the sample spans 400,000 to 550,000 distinct CDR3 sequences, roughly a fifth being singletons. The CDR3 totals 15 residues. Germline values: CDR1 SGHKS, CDR2 YYEKEE (reference sequence). Germline trimming cut 2 bases from V and 5 bases from J; bases unmatched to any gene: 6. This same sample was also taken into another study, of T cells expressing NK-cell markers. That work contributes: Whether expanded NKG2C+ T cell clones recognized HCMV stayed uncertain.

Sequencing was done on a sample of CD4+ T cells sorted from blood. The chain links TRBV5-5 to TRBJ2-3; 9 bases line up with TRBD2. This TCR came from a young woman in good health. The CDR3 nucleotides are TGTGCCAGCAGCTTTATAGCGGGAGAGGGAGATACGCAGTATTTT. The encoded protein is CASSFIAGEGDTQYF.